This TCR beta chain originates from a study of tumor and adjacent non-tumor tissue in lung cancer. The template was RNA from unsorted bulk tissue. Three rounds of nested PCR, following a modified ARM-PCR protocol, produced the TCRbeta library. TCRdb reanalysed the multiplex PCR reads using MiXCR and keeps one entry per CDR3 protein. The sample has about 76,000 distinct CDR3 sequences; around 70% are singletons. This clonotype was recorded at least ten times. This clonotype was obtained from a woman aged 70-85 years with non-small cell lung cancer. Sequencing was carried out using lung tumor tissue.

CDR3 nucleotide sequence: TGTGCCAGCAGTTCTCTTGGCAGGGCGGTACCTTATACGCAGTATTTT. Its protein is CASSSLGRAVPYTQYF. The V and J genes are TRBV6-5 and TRBJ2-3; tentative D call: TRBD1 (5 bases). The CDR3 is 16 amino acids. Germline loops: CDR1 MNHEY, CDR2 SVGAGI. V was trimmed by 4 bases and J by 7 bases, leaving 21 bases between them.